This T cell receptor (beta chain) was captured in a study of blood T cell repertoires in COVID-19 (dated by TCRdb to 2020 to 2022). Regarding the research as a whole: Collaborator samples came from the United States, Italy and Spain and covered acute and convalescent phases of COVID-19. The material from the prospective study consisted of cDNA or gDNA derived from T cells, B-cell-depleted T cells, or PBMCs. Subjects who had been exposed to COVID-19, were actively infected with it, or had recovered from it provided the deeply sampled blood TCRbeta repertoires that made up the dataset. The repertoires were made available in a free public database intended to serve as a resource for research on the immune response to SARS-CoV-2. Samples were obtained from the ongoing ImmuneRACE study (first 160 participants) and from over 1,000 subjects provided by 6 global collaborators. Nearly every sample came with metadata listing a de-identified subject ID, COVID-19 status, age in years and sex. Where available, HLA class I and class II types were taken from metadata supplied by the sample provider and were not determined by assay-based typing. Beyond this particular receptor, the publication reports: How much clinical and demographic metadata was included differed by source and by participant, and the metadata was provided uncurated.

Unmatched junction bases come to 13, with V trimmed by 8 bases and J by 3 bases. In the germline V gene, CDR1 corresponds to SNHLY and CDR2 to FYNNEI. Counted from cysteine to phenylalanine, this CDR3 has 16 amino acids. Only the CDR3 region is kept as DNA, spanning 48 bases read in frame from base 1. A remark on this clone: No antigen is known for it. Base qualities are missing; no much larger clone stands one base away.

Collaborating institutions collected whole blood in K2EDTA tubes following their own protocols. Collaborator samples were shipped for TCRbeta analysis as frozen whole blood, isolated PBMCs, or DNA extracted from either sample type. TCRbeta CDR3 regions were amplified from genomic DNA by means of the immunoSEQ Assay, a bias-controlled multiplex PCR. The authors' analysis ran thus. The number of nucleated cells in each sample was estimated by amplification of reference gene primers within the assay. To quantify the absolute abundance of each unique TCRbeta CDR3 rearrangement, sequence reads were collapsed and filtered. Productive Simpson clonality was computed per sample as the square root of Simpson's diversity index over productive rearrangements. This immuneACCESS table, as held by TCRdb, lists in-frame sequences with V and J called but not all clones. Of the missing ones, under half trace to an unresolved V gene in checked studies; the others have no known cause. V and J calls plus clone size are reproduced from that table; the DNA served to infer D and trimming. The sample records just over 50,000 clones, about 82% of which are singletons. Jointly, the top ten make up about 4.1% of the sample.

This receptor chain uses TRBV2 and TRBJ1-1; 9 central bases correspond to TRBD1. The TCR sequence derives from an elderly man with active COVID-19. The sample taken for sequencing was peripheral blood. Read as DNA, the sequence is TGTGCCAGCCGGGAAGGTATAAGGACAGGGGACACTGAAGCTTTCTTT. Protein translation: CASREGIRTGDTEAFF.